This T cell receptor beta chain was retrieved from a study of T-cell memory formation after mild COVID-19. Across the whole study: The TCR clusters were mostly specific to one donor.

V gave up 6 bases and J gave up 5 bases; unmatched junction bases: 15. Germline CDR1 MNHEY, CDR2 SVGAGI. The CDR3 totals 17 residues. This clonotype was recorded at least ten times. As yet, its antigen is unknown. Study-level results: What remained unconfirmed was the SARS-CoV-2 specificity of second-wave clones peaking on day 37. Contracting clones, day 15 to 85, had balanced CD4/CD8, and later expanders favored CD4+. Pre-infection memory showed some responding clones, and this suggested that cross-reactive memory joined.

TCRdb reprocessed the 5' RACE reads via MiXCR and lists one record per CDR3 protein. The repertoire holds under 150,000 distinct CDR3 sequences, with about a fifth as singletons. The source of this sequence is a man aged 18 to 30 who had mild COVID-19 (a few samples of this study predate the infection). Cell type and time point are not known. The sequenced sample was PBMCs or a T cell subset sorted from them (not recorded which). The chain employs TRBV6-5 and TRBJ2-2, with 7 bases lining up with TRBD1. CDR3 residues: CASRVGTDSWLTGELFF. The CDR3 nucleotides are TGTGCCAGCAGGGTTGGGACAGACAGTTGGTTGACCGGGGAGCTGTTTTTT.